The present T cell receptor (beta chain) was sequenced within a study of T cells in Graves' hyperthyroidism and ophthalmopathy. The wider study: The initial diagnosis was the point when peripheral blood was collected, ahead of any treatment.

Lactation, pregnancy, other autoimmune disease or uncontrolled infection excluded patients. Diagnostic decisions used clinical symptoms, serum thyroxine and TRAb, thyroid ultrasound and orbital computed tomography. J gave up 5 bases and V 1 base, and 9 bases lay outside the gene matches. CDR1 is LGHDT and CDR2 is YNNKEL in the germline V gene (reference sequence). This CDR3 region has 16 residues. The CDR3 regions of TCR beta were amplified from RNA transcripts. A first-round RT-PCR of the TCR CDR3 used the HTBI primer set. Each CDR3 protein is one row after TCRdb ran MiXCR on the multiplex PCR reads. The data hold around 620,000 distinct CDR3 sequences, with 15% to 20% observed a single time. This clonotype has just a few counts.

This clonotype was sampled from a woman between 25 and 40 years old with Graves' hyperthyroidism. The V gene is TRBV3-1, the J gene TRBJ2-3, with 7 bases identical to TRBD2. The sample comprised blood. The CDR3 DNA sequence: TGTGCCAGCAGCCAAGGGGTCGGGAGGCGGGGAGATACGCAGTATTTT. Encoded protein: CASSQGVGRRGDTQYF.